The 10 T cell receptor beta chains reported below all come from one sample, sequenced in a study of CD8+ T cells in alopecia areata. Sequencing used cDNA as its template, made by extracting RNA and reverse transcribing it. TCRdb's copy holds only in-frame clones and misses some; the assay was immunoSEQ multiplex PCR. The sample has about 180,000 clones, approximately 55% seen once. Treatment indicated: oral pan-JAK inhibitor, 5-10 mg twice daily. The starting material was CD8+ T cells sorted from blood, obtained at week 24, from a patient treated with tofacitinib. The source is a human donor with alopecia areata.

The chain links TRBV27 to TRBJ1-1, with D perhaps TRBD1 (5 bases). The CDR3 is made up of 14 amino acids. The V gene lost 5 bases and the J gene lost 6 bases, with 16 bases spanning the gap. CDR1 is MNHEY and CDR2 is SMNVEV in the germline V gene (reference sequence). The CDR3 loop is CASSKNQGFAEAFF. CDR3 nucleotides: TGTGCCAGCAGTAAAAACCAGGGATTCGCTGAAGCTTTCTTT.

Only a few counts were recorded for this clone. The rearrangement links TRBV11-2 to TRBJ2-2; TRBD1 matches 8 bases. The CDR3 spans 16 residues. V was clipped by 5 bases and J by 7 bases; unmatched bases: 12. Germline V gives CDR1 SGHAT, CDR2 FQNNGV. The DNA for the CDR3 is TGTGCCAGCAGCCCTTACCAGGGGGCGCGAGGCGGGGAGCTGTTTTTT. This translates into CASSPYQGARGGELFF.

The chain uses TRBV30 and TRBJ1-6; no clear D. This CDR3 contains 23 residues. Germline CDR1 GTSNPN, CDR2 SVGIG (reference sequence). V lost 0 bases and J lost 0, with 30 bases in between. CDR3 nucleotide sequence: TGTGCCTGGAGTGTTCGCCACAGAAATCACCGCCCAACCCAGAGCTCCTATAATTCACCCCTCCACTTT. Its translation is CAWSVRHRNHRPTQSSYNSPLHF.

The chain combines TRBV30 with TRBJ1-1; possible D gene TRBD1, 5 bases. The CDR3 runs to 16 residues. CDR1 is GTSNPN and CDR2 is SVGIG in the germline V gene (reference sequence). V lost 2 bases and J lost 0, with 16 bases in between. CDR3 region: CAWSTSTVLMNTEAFF. The CDR3 DNA is TGTGCCTGGAGTACATCGACAGTGCTCATGAACACTGAAGCTTTCTTT.

The V call is TRBV7-6, the J call TRBJ1-4; D gene uncertain. Between the trimmed V and J ends, which lost 2 bases and 3 bases, there was a span of 7 bases. This CDR3 is built from 14 residues. CDR1 SGHVS and CDR2 FNYEAQ come from the germline V gene. Here the CDR3 DNA reads TGTGCCAGCAGCTTACTTTCAGCTAATGAAAAACTGTTTTTT. Translating gives CASSLLSANEKLFF.

The chain couples TRBV2 to TRBJ1-4; possible D gene TRBD1, 5 bases. Germline CDR1 and CDR2: SNHLY and FYNNEI. CDR3 length: 15 amino acids. V shed 5 bases and J shed 7 bases, with 17 bases lying between them. In nucleotides, the CDR3 is TGTGCCAGCAGTCGACCCGGACACGCCTTTGAAAAACTGTTTTTT. This codes for CASSRPGHAFEKLFF.

This clone was detected only a few times. The chain uses TRBV7-2 and TRBJ2-3; D not resolved. Trimming removed 1 base from V and 6 bases from J, with 8 bases in between. The germline gives CDR1 SGHTA, CDR2 FQGNSA. The CDR3 spans 13 residues. In DNA, the CDR3 is TGTGCCAGCAGCTTAGTAGTAACGGATACGCAGTATTTT. Protein sequence: CASSLVVTDTQYF.

This chain joins TRBV15 and TRBJ1-1; D uncertain. The germline V gene encodes CDR1 LNHNV and CDR2 YYDKDF (reference sequence). This CDR3 contains 14 residues. Trimming removed 2 bases from V and 6 bases from J, with 13 bases in between. The CDR3 region is CATSRSYSASEAFF. The CDR3 nucleotides are TGTGCCACCAGCAGAAGCTACAGCGCGTCTGAAGCTTTCTTT.

The genes are TRBV13 and TRBJ2-2, with 7 nucleotides matching TRBD1. The CDR3 extends over 17 amino acids. V lost 0 bases, J lost 2 bases, and 6 bases stayed unmatched. Germline assignment: CDR1 PRHDT and CDR2 FYEKMQ (reference sequence). The CDR3 loop reads CASSLGLPGGNTGELFF. As DNA, the CDR3 is TGTGCCAGCAGCTTAGGCCTTCCAGGGGGAAACACCGGGGAGCTGTTTTTT. The full variable domain, its missing parts supplied by reference TRBV13 and TRBJ2-2, is AAGVIQSPRHLIKEKRETATLKCYPIPRHDTVYWYQQGPGQDPQFLISFYEKMQSDKGSIPDRFSAQQFSDYHSELNMSSLELGDSALYFCASSLGLPGGNTGELFFGEGSRLTVL.

A few counts support this clone. V is TRBV10-2 and J is TRBJ1-1, with D unresolved. The CDR3 has 13 amino acids. Per germline, CDR1 WSHSY and CDR2 SAAADI. The V end was cut by 0 bases, the J end by 5 bases, with 7 bases between. In DNA form, the CDR3 reads TGCGCCAGCAGTGAGTCCTCCCGAACTGAAGCTTTCTTT. Protein: CASSESSRTEAFF.